A selection of T cell receptor beta chains follows, all from one sample in a study of blood T cells in healthy people across ages. TCRdb reprocessed the 5' RACE reads with MiXCR, giving one entry per CDR3 protein. The sample shows 850,000 to 1,300,000 distinct CDR3 sequences, under 55% of them seen only once. Source material: blood. The receptors shown here come from a woman aged 60 to 75 in good health. The CDR3 runs from the conserved cysteine through the conserved F or W. The D gene is left open where the match is weak.

14 TRBJ2-7 TRBV5-1 - CASSLVARGQEQYF
16 TRBJ2-1 TRBV24-1 - CATSDGTPGPNNEQFF
15 TRBJ1-4 TRBV25-1 - CASSDQGFVDEKLFF
15 TRBJ2-3 TRBV7-2 TRBD2 CASRRSGSGGDTQYF
20 TRBJ2-7 TRBV27 TRBD2 CASSSEHGTSGRLSSYEQYF
13 TRBJ2-1 TRBV7-9 - CASSLGMGAEQFF
16 TRBJ2-1 TRBV12-3/TRBV12-4 - CASSPLVPSSYNEQFF
15 TRBJ2-4 TRBV20-1 TRBD2 CSSTHGGVAKNIQYF
17 TRBJ2-5 TRBV20-1 TRBD1 CSARSGQGKPPQETQYF
13 TRBJ2-7 TRBV10-3 TRBD1 CAISDDRGYEQYF
14 TRBJ2-3 TRBV5-1 - CASSLDGGADTQYF
14 TRBJ1-1 TRBV5-1 TRBD1 CASSLGQGWTEAFF
17 - TRBV7-9 - CASSPIGAGSGRNEQYF
15 TRBJ2-7 TRBV12-3/TRBV12-4 - CASSPPGLPTSEQYF
15 TRBJ2-1 TRBV10-3 TRBD2 CAIRTAGGAHNEQFF
13 TRBJ2-7 TRBV20-1 - CSARGAASMEQYF
13 TRBJ1-5 TRBV7-8 - CASSFGVNQPQHF
15 TRBJ2-7 TRBV6-1 TRBD1 CASSEDGQGSYEQYF
17 TRBJ2-3 TRBV27 - CASSPLAPRENTDTQYF
16 TRBJ2-6 TRBV20-1 - CNATVGGGSGANVLTF
14 TRBJ2-5 TRBV3-1 - CASSQEVSEETQYF
15 TRBJ2-4 TRBV12-5 TRBD2 CASGFLGGAQNIQYF
18 TRBJ2-6 TRBV27 TRBD1 CASSPWGQTSSGANVLTF
16 TRBJ2-1 TRBV13 TRBD1 CASSYRDRGPYNEQFF
13 TRBJ2-1 TRBV5-1 - CASSVGRGYEQFF
16 TRBJ2-1 TRBV20-1 - CSASLPGTGSYNEQFF
15 TRBJ2-1 TRBV15 TRBD2 CATSRPGLANNEQFF
13 TRBJ2-5 TRBV15 - CATSRDPRDEQYF
14 TRBJ2-5 TRBV27 TRBD1 CASSLNRGQGTQYF
17 - TRBV7-8 - CASSLEPSRQHLYEQYF
14 TRBJ2-7 TRBV5-1 - CASTWGRSSYEQYF
14 TRBJ2-5 TRBV5-6 - CASSLRSRGETQYF
16 TRBJ2-5 TRBV20-1 TRBD2 CSASGASGNREETQYF
15 TRBJ2-1 TRBV12-3/TRBV12-4 TRBD1 CASRARDRLYNEQFF
13 TRBJ2-7 TRBV20-1 TRBD2 CSALTSGAYEQYF
18 TRBJ2-1 TRBV6-1 - CASTVGGRWSFSYNEQFF